The 3 T cell receptor beta chains presented below share a single source sample, sequenced in a study of response to subunit inactivated influenza vaccine. TCRdb called the RT-PCR reads again in MiXCR, with one record for every CDR3 protein. The table has more than 450,000 distinct CDR3 sequences, around 11% seen once. Sample: PBMCs from blood, taken on the day of vaccination. These receptors came from a middle-aged man who received an inactivated influenza vaccine.

The genes are TRBV24-1 and TRBJ2-3, with 7 bases fitting TRBD1. With 3 bases clipped from V and 0 bases from J, the junction kept 8 bases outside the gene matches. Germline V CDR1 and CDR2: KGHDR, SFDVKD. The CDR3 consists of 17 residues. In nucleotides, the CDR3 is TGTGCCACCAGTGATGACCCGGGACAGCCCAGCACAGATACGCAGTATTTT. It codes for CATSDDPGQPSTDTQYF.

This clonotype was found a few times. The chain is built from TRBV29-1 and TRBJ2-5; D possibly uses TRBD1 or TRBD2 (5 bases each). The CDR3 totals 15 residues. The germline V gene encodes CDR1 SQVTM and CDR2 ANQGSEA. Trimming removed 6 bases at V and 4 bases at J, with 21 bases between. CDR3 coding DNA: TGCAGCGTGGGGGAAGGGTACATTGCGGGAGAGACCCAGTACTTC. Its protein product is CSVGEGYIAGETQYF.

This clonotype was observed a handful of times. This chain connects TRBV6-1 to TRBJ2-1; 9 bases align to TRBD2. Germline CDR1 MNHNS, CDR2 SASEGT. This CDR3 region has 15 residues. V shed 6 bases and J 8 bases; nucleotides not matched to a gene: 11. The CDR3 sequence: CASSRGGANWYEQFF. The CDR3, as DNA: TGTGCCAGCAGCCGCGGGGGGGCGAATTGGTATGAGCAGTTCTTC.